These T cell receptor beta chains were read from a single sample in a study of shared clonotypes between healthy human individuals. Data came from immunoSEQ multiplex PCR; TCRdb stores just in-frame clones and leaves some out. The data show under 650,000 clones, about 96% seen once. The material sequenced was naive CD4+ T cells sorted from blood. The receptors derive from a woman aged 30 to 39 in good health. The CDR3 runs from the conserved cysteine through the conserved F or W. D genes are given only for firm matches. Not all rows give a size; the values are once, few, many and, for expanded clones, a class.

j_gene | d_gene | abundance | len | v_gene | CDR3nt | CDR3aa
TRBJ1-3 | NA | NA | 17 | TRBV1 | TGCACCAGCAGCCAAGATGAGGGACGGAGCTCTGGAAACACCATATATTTT | CTSSQDEGRSSGNTIYF
TRBJ2-7 | NA | NA | 15 | TRBV7-6 | TGTGCCAGCAGCTTAGTTGGTCAGGGGAAGGGCGAGCAGTACTTC | CASSLVGQGKGEQYF
TRBJ2-1 | NA | NA | 15 | TRBV5-1 | TGCGCCAGCAGCCCTGCTACAGGGTCCTACAATGAGCAGTTCTTC | CASSPATGSYNEQFF
TRBJ2-3 | TRBD1 | NA | 15 | TRBV10-3 | TGTGCCATCAGTGATACAACAGGGGCCAAAGATACGCAGTATTTT | CAISDTTGAKDTQYF
TRBJ2-7 | NA | NA | 14 | TRBV30 | TGTGCCTGGAGTGTACTTAATAGCTTTACGAGGCAGTACTTC | CAWSVLNSFTRQYF
TRBJ2-7 | NA | once | 15 | TRBV7-9 | TGTGCCAGCAGCTTAGTTGCGGTTAGAGCCTACGAGCAGTACTTC | CASSLVAVRAYEQYF
TRBJ2-7 | NA | NA | 20 | TRBV21-1 | TGTGCCAGCAGCACGCCACCTCCTTCCGGGACAGCTTCGAGCTCCTACGAGCAGTACTTC | CASSTPPPSGTASSSYEQYF
TRBJ1-4 | NA | NA | 14 | TRBV6-5 | TGTGCCAGCAGTTACAGTTACAGAAATGAAAAACTGTTTTTT | CASSYSYRNEKLFF
TRBJ1-2 | NA | NA | 14 | TRBV10-2 | TGCGCCAGCAGTGAGAGCCGGGACACGTATGGCTACACCTTC | CASSESRDTYGYTF
TRBJ1-1 | NA | NA | 13 | TRBV7-9 | TGTGCCAGCAACAGCGACACAGAGCTTGAAGCTTTCTTT | CASNSDTELEAFF
TRBJ2-3 | TRBD2 | once | 15 | TRBV7-2 | TGTGCCAGCAGCTTTAGACTAGCGGAGGGAGATACGCAGTATTTT | CASSFRLAEGDTQYF
TRBJ2-7 | TRBD2 | NA | 15 | TRBV11-2 | TGTGCCAGCACCGAGGGGAGGGACTTCCCCTACGAGCAGTACTTC | CASTEGRDFPYEQYF
TRBJ2-1 | NA | NA | 16 | TRBV9 | TGTGCCAGCAGCAGAAGGGAGCGCCGCTCCTACAATGAGCAGTTCTTC | CASSRRERRSYNEQFF
TRBJ2-1 | NA | NA | 14 | TRBV6-1 | TGTGCCAGCAGTGAACCTTGGTGGGACAATGAGCAGTTCTTC | CASSEPWWDNEQFF
TRBJ2-2 | TRBD2 | NA | 14 | TRBV28 | TGTGCCAGCAGTCGACTAGCGGGTCTCGGGGAGCTGTTTTTT | CASSRLAGLGELFF
TRBJ2-7 | TRBD1 | NA | 15 | TRBV27 | TGTGCCAGCAGTTCCCTCCGGACAGGGGGCGGATACACGTACTTC | CASSSLRTGGGYTYF
TRBJ1-4 | NA | NA | 15 | TRBV28 | TGTGCCAGCAGACAGGGATCTGCAACTAATGAAAAACTGTTTTTT | CASRQGSATNEKLFF
TRBJ2-7 | TRBD1 | NA | 15 | TRBV5-1 | TGCGCCAGCAGCTTATGGGGACAGGGCTTATCCGAGCAGTACTTC | CASSLWGQGLSEQYF
TRBJ2-7 | TRBD2 | NA | 16 | TRBV13 | TGTGCCAGCAGTTCTGTACTAGCGGGAGCTCGGTACGAGCAGTACTTC | CASSSVLAGARYEQYF
TRBJ1-2 | NA | NA | 16 | TRBV28 | TGTGCCAGCAGTCCGTCAACCGACAGCCTTTGGTATGGCTACACCTTC | CASSPSTDSLWYGYTF
TRBJ1-2 | TRBD1 | few | 15 | TRBV7-9 | TGTGCCAGCAGCCCACGGACAGGGTACGGCTATGGCTACACCTTC | CASSPRTGYGYGYTF
TRBJ1-5 | NA | NA | 17 | TRBV5-5 | TGTGCCAGCAGCTTGGCCACGCGAACAGCAAATAATCAGCCCCAGCATTTT | CASSLATRTANNQPQHF
TRBJ1-2 | TRBD1 | NA | 14 | TRBV6-5 | TGTGCCAGCAGGGCAAGAACAGGGGCCTATGGCTACACCTTC | CASRARTGAYGYTF
TRBJ2-5 | NA | NA | 15 | TRBV7-3 | TGTGCCAGCAGCTTAATGGGACTCCAACAAGAGACCCAGTACTTC | CASSLMGLQQETQYF
TRBJ1-1 | NA | NA | 13 | TRBV28 | TGTGCCAGCAGTTTCGAGGGGGGGACTGAAGCTTTCTTT | CASSFEGGTEAFF
TRBJ2-7 | NA | NA | 13 | TRBV7-3 | TGTGCCAGCAGCTTTGGTGAAAAGTACGAGCAGTACTTC | CASSFGEKYEQYF
TRBJ2-7 | NA | NA | 11 | TRBV29-1 | TGCAGCGTTGCCGGGGCGCGTGAGCAGTACTTC | CSVAGAREQYF
TRBJ2-5 | NA | NA | 14 | TRBV6-6 | TGTGCCAGCAGTTACTCTGGGGGCATGGAGACCCAGTACTTC | CASSYSGGMETQYF
TRBJ2-7 | NA | NA | 16 | TRBV7-9 | TGTGCCAGCAGCTTAGTAGGGTTGGGGGGTACCTACGAGCAGTACTTC | CASSLVGLGGTYEQYF
TRBJ2-5 | TRBD1 | NA | 17 | TRBV7-9 | TGTGCCAGCAGACGTTATATGGGGACAGGGATATCAGAGACCCAGTACTTC | CASRRYMGTGISETQYF
TRBJ1-2 | NA | NA | 16 | TRBV7-9 | TGTGCCAGCAGCTTCGGGGATACAGGTCATGGTTATGGCTACACCTTC | CASSFGDTGHGYGYTF
TRBJ1-6 | NA | NA | 16 | TRBV27 | TGTGCCAGCAGATTCGGCGGCACCCAGAATAATTCACCCCTCCACTTT | CASRFGGTQNNSPLHF
TRBJ2-7 | NA | NA | 10 | TRBV28 | TGTGCCAGCGGCTCCTACGAGCAGTACTTC | CASGSYEQYF
TRBJ2-1 | TRBD2 | NA | 14 | TRBV2 | TGTGCCAGCAGGGGACTAGCGGGTGACAATGAGCAGTTCTTC | CASRGLAGDNEQFF
TRBJ1-3 | TRBD1 | NA | 15 | TRBV28 | TGTGCCAGCGGGGGAGGGGACAGCTCTGGAAACACCATATATTTT | CASGGGDSSGNTIYF
TRBJ1-1 | NA | NA | 14 | TRBV10-1 | TGCGCCAGCAGTGAGTCGAATCTGAACACTGAAGCTTTCTTT | CASSESNLNTEAFF
TRBJ2-2 | NA | NA | 15 | TRBV4-2 | TGTGCCAGCAGCCAGGGGGTCGGCCTCACCGGGGAGCTGTTTTTT | CASSQGVGLTGELFF
TRBJ2-7 | TRBD1 | NA | 13 | TRBV29-1 | TGCAGCGTAGGGACAGCGAAAAGCTACGAGCAGTACTTC | CSVGTAKSYEQYF
TRBJ2-7 | TRBD2 | NA | 16 | TRBV7-3 | TGTGCCAGCAGCTTATACCTAGCGGGAGGAGTCTACGAGCAGTACTTC | CASSLYLAGGVYEQYF
TRBJ2-5 | NA | NA | 14 | TRBV13 | TGTGCCAGCAGCTTAGGGGGAGTGGTAGAGACCCAGTACTTC | CASSLGGVVETQYF
TRBJ2-7 | NA | NA | 10 | TRBV20-1 | TGCAGTGCTGTATCCTACGAGCAGTACTTC | CSAVSYEQYF
TRBJ1-1 | NA | NA | 13 | TRBV10-3 | TGTGCCATCTCCCTTCGGGCGAACACTGAAGCTTTCTTT | CAISLRANTEAFF
TRBJ2-1 | TRBD2 | NA | 14 | TRBV27 | TGTGCCAGCAGTTTACAAGCGGGAGAGGGTGAGCAGTTCTTC | CASSLQAGEGEQFF